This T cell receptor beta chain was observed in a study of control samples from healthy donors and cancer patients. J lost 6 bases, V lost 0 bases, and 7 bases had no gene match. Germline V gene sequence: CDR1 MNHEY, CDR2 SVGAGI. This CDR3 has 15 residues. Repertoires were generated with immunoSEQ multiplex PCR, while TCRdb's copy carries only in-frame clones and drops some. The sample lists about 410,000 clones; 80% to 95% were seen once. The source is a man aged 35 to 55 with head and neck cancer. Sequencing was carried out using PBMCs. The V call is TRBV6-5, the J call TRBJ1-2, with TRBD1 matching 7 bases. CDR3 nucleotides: TGTGCCAGCAGTTACTCGGGCGACAGGGTAGATGGCTACACCTTC. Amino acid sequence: CASSYSGDRVDGYTF.